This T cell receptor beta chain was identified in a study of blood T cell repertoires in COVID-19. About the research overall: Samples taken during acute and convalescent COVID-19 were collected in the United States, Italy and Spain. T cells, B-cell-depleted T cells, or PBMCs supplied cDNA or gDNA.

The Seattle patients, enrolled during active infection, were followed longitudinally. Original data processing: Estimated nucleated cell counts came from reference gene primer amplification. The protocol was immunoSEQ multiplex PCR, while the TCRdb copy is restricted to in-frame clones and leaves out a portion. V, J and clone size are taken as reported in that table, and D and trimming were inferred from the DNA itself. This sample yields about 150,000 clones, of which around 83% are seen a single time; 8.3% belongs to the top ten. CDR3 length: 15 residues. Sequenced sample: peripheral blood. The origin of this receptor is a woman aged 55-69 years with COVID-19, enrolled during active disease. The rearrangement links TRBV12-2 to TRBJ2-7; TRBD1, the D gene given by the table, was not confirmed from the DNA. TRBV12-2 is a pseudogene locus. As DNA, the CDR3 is TGTGCAAGTCGCAAATCAGACAGGTTCCTGGTCGAGCAGTACGTC. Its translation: CASRKSDRFLVEQYV.